A single sample is the source of the 26 T cell receptor beta chains below, sequenced in a study of shared clonotypes between healthy human individuals. Only in-frame clones appear in the TCRdb table, and some are missing; sequencing was by immunoSEQ multiplex PCR. The table includes some 500,000 clones, almost 97% detected once. The material sequenced was naive CD4+ T cells sorted from blood. As for subset: CD45RA+ positively selected. Receptors originate from a woman younger than 45 in good health.

This rearrangement joins TRBV7-9 to TRBJ2-2, with D tentatively TRBD1 (6 bases). Germline values: CDR1 SEHNR, CDR2 FQNEAQ (reference sequence). Trimming shortened V by 6 bases and J by 3 bases, and 14 bases separated the two germline ends. CDR3 length equals 15 residues. As DNA, the CDR3 is TGTGCCAGCAGACATCGGGCAGGGGACACCGGGGAGCTGTTTTTT. Protein product: CASRHRAGDTGELFF.

A word on this clone: In this CDR3 the conserved last residue, phenylalanine or tryptophan, is missing, so a read error is likely. No DNA is shown, since the ends of the CDR3 on it are uncertain; the CDR3 is the one TCRdb lists. J is TRBJ1-2 and V is TRBV27. Germline V gives CDR1 MNHEY, CDR2 SMNVEV (reference sequence). The CDR3 has 11 amino acids, counting both end residues. The CDR3 protein is CASSFLFARLS.

The chain joins TRBV28 to TRBJ1-1, with 7 nucleotides matching TRBD1. The CDR3 spans 13 residues. Germline-derived CDR1 and CDR2 are MDHEN and SYDVKM. V lost 5 bases and J lost 5; bases outside the gene matches: 5. This CDR3 reads CASSNTGVTEAFF. The CDR3 region has the DNA TGTGCCAGCAGTAATACAGGGGTAACTGAAGCTTTCTTT.

This chain connects TRBV11-2 to TRBJ2-3, with 7 bases that match TRBD2. Germline V gene lookup returns CDR1 SGHAT and CDR2 FQNNGV. V was pared by 1 base and J by 0 bases, with 10 bases of the junction left unmatched. The CDR3 has 18 amino acids. CDR3 in DNA: TGTGCCAGCAGCTTAGTTCCTAGCGGAGGTGCTAGCACAGATACGCAGTATTTT. As protein: CASSLVPSGGASTDTQYF.

The V and J genes are TRBV27 and TRBJ2-1, with D tentatively TRBD2 (6 bases). V was shortened by 1 base and J by 4 bases, with 26 bases between the two germline ends. Germline CDR1 MNHEY, CDR2 SMNVEV (reference sequence). This CDR3 has 20 residues. The CDR3 DNA reads as TGTGCCAGCAGTTTATTGGGGGGAGGCCGCGAGGGGATAACATACAATGAGCAGTTCTTC. This sequence encodes CASSLLGGGREGITYNEQFF.

The chain is built from TRBV30 and TRBJ1-1; D unresolved. CDR1 is GTSNPN and CDR2 is SVGIG in the germline V gene (reference sequence). The V gene lost 0 bases and the J gene lost 1 base, with 12 bases spanning the gap. CDR3 length: 15 residues. CDR3 nucleotides: TGTGCCTGGAGTGTAGTCCGTGGGAGGAACACTGAAGCTTTCTTT. Its protein is CAWSVVRGRNTEAFF.

The rearrangement joins TRBV2 to TRBJ1-2; D unresolved. V lost 3 bases to trimming and J lost 4 bases, with 9 bases between them. The CDR3 runs 13 residues. From germline, CDR1 is SNHLY and CDR2 FYNNEI. In DNA, the CDR3 is TGTGCCAGCAGTGACAGGTCGGGCTATGGCTACACCTTC. Translating gives CASSDRSGYGYTF.

This chain connects TRBV11-1 to TRBJ2-7, with D unclear. Germline CDR1 is SGHAT and CDR2 is FQDESV (reference sequence). The CDR3 length is 13 residues. Deletions cut 7 bases from V and 0 bases from J, with 10 bases between. CDR3 protein: CASTHGASYEQYF. CDR3 nucleotide sequence: TGTGCCAGCACCCATGGAGCCTCCTACGAGCAGTACTTC.

This chain joins TRBV5-1 and TRBJ1-1; TRBD1 might be the D (6 bases). V lost 3 bases and J lost 0, with 6 bases in between. CDR1 is SGHRS, CDR2 YFSETQ, per germline. The CDR3 runs to 13 residues. Here the CDR3 DNA reads TGCGCCAGCAGCTGGACAGTGAACACTGAAGCTTTCTTT. Its protein is CASSWTVNTEAFF.

This clone appeared a single time. The CDR3 nucleotides are TGTGCCAGCACCACTTCACAGGGCTTAGCCTACGAGCAGTACTTC. Translated: CASTTSQGLAYEQYF. The rearrangement joins TRBV28 to TRBJ2-7; D is possibly TRBD1 (6 bases). Germline V gives CDR1 MDHEN, CDR2 SYDVKM. Trimming stripped 7 bases from V and 2 bases from J, with 18 bases between. CDR3 size: 15 residues.

The chain links TRBV7-9 to TRBJ2-7; D possibly corresponds to TRBD1 (6 bases). This CDR3 is built from 13 residues. Germline CDR1 is SEHNR and CDR2 is FQNEAQ (reference sequence). Trimming took off 5 bases at V and 7 bases at J, with 15 bases between the two ends. The CDR3 DNA follows: TGTGCCAGCAGCCCCCGAACAGGGAAAGAGCAGTACTTC. The encoded protein is CASSPRTGKEQYF.

This clone was counted a single time. The chain recombines TRBV19 with TRBJ2-7; D remains ambiguous. CDR3 length equals 15 residues. The germline V and J ends were trimmed by 1 base and 0 bases, with 10 bases remaining between them. Germline loops: CDR1 LNHDA, CDR2 SQIVND (reference sequence). CDR3 sequence: CASSIGGGRSYEQYF. Here the CDR3 DNA reads TGTGCCAGTAGTATAGGAGGCGGCCGCTCCTACGAGCAGTACTTC. The variable domain in full, with the rest retrieved from reference TRBV19 and TRBJ2-7, is DGGITQSPKYLFRKEGQNVTLSCEQNLNHDAMYWYRQDPGQGLRLIYYSQIVNDFQKGDIAEGYSVSREKKESFPLTVTSAQKNPTAFYLCASSIGGGRSYEQYFGPGTRLTVT.

A remark on this clone: A junction end diverges from the germline sequence, so it may reflect a read error. V is TRBV7-8 and J is TRBJ2-7; TRBD2 matches at 11 bases. Germline lookup yields CDR1 SGHVS and CDR2 FQNEAQ. The CDR3 covers 16 residues. The CDR3, as DNA: TGTGCCAGCAGCTACGGACTAGCGGGTGGAGCCTATGAGCAGTACTTC. Translated, it gives CASSYGLAGGAYEQYF.

The CDR3 loop is CAWSAGGSSNQPQHF. The CDR3 nucleotides are TGTGCCTGGAGTGCAGGGGGTTCTTCCAATCAGCCCCAGCATTTT. V and J are TRBV30 and TRBJ1-5; 7 nucleotides match TRBD1. The junction had 6 bases not matched to a gene; V was cut back by 1 base and J by 3 bases. Germline V CDR1 and CDR2: GTSNPN, SVGIG (reference sequence). The CDR3 is made up of 15 amino acids.

This chain joins TRBV10-3 and TRBJ2-7, with 7 bases aligning to TRBD2. Trimming removed 8 bases from V and 1 base from J; junction bases left unmatched: 11. In germline, CDR1 is ENHRY, CDR2 SYGVKD. The CDR3 contains 15 residues. The CDR3 reads CAIGWAAGRSYEQYF. CDR3 in DNA: TGTGCCATCGGGTGGGCAGCGGGAAGGTCCTACGAGCAGTACTTC.

This clone showed up just once. This same CDR3 is encoded by further DNA sequences in the sample. This chain connects TRBV5-1 to TRBJ1-1; weak D call: TRBD1 (6 bases). Per the germline V gene, CDR1 is SGHRS and CDR2 is YFSETQ. The CDR3 has 14 amino acids. The V and J ends lost 0 bases and 5 bases respectively, with 11 bases between them. The CDR3 DNA reads as TGCGCCAGCAGCTTGGTAGGGGGGGATACTGAAGCTTTCTTT. It yields the protein CASSLVGGDTEAFF.

The genes are TRBV27 and TRBJ2-7; no definite D call. Looked up from germline, CDR1 is MNHEY and CDR2 is SMNVEV (reference sequence). Trimming pared 2 bases from V and 2 bases from J, leaving 10 bases between. The CDR3 consists of 14 residues. The DNA for the CDR3 is TGTGCCAGCAGTTTAACCTACACTACCTACGAGCAGTACTTC. Translating gives CASSLTYTTYEQYF.

This chain links TRBV6-1 with TRBJ1-2; D uncertain. The CDR3 totals 12 residues. Looked up from germline, CDR1 is MNHNS and CDR2 is SASEGT. V lost 10 bases to trimming and J lost 1 base, with 10 bases between them. CDR3 DNA sequence: TGTGCCACACGCCCCATTAACTATGGCTACACCTTC. It translates to CATRPINYGYTF.

This chain connects TRBV19 to TRBJ1-5; tentatively, D is TRBD1 (5 bases). The CDR3 spans 15 residues. V was cut by 4 bases and J by 2 bases, with 12 bases left in between. Germline CDR1 LNHDA, CDR2 SQIVND (reference sequence). The chain's CDR3 is CASSNGHGGNQPQHF. The DNA for the CDR3 is TGTGCCAGTAGTAACGGACATGGGGGCAATCAGCCCCAGCATTTT.

The chain uses TRBV7-2 and TRBJ2-7, with TRBD2 matching 9 bases. CDR3 length: 15 residues. Germline V gene lookup returns CDR1 SGHTA and CDR2 FQGNSA. Trimming removed 5 bases from V and 7 bases from J; junction bases left unmatched: 12. CDR3 DNA sequence: TGTGCCAGCAGCCCGGGTAGGTTAGCGGGAGCTGAGCAGTACTTC. This gives the protein CASSPGRLAGAEQYF.

The chain recombines TRBV19 with TRBJ2-7; 14 bases fit TRBD2. After removal of 10 bases from V and 7 bases from J, the junction contained 9 bases not matched to a gene. CDR3 length: 14 residues. Germline V gives CDR1 LNHDA, CDR2 SQIVND (reference sequence). The CDR3 reads CAMRLAGGPWEQYF. The CDR3 nucleotides are TGTGCCATGCGACTAGCGGGAGGGCCGTGGGAGCAGTACTTC.

The rearrangement joins TRBV18 to TRBJ1-1, with a possible D match to TRBD1 (5 bases). Germline loops: CDR1 KGHSH, CDR2 LQKENI. This CDR3 spans 15 amino acids. V was trimmed by 1 base and J by 2 bases, leaving 11 bases between them. This CDR3 is CASSPRGVGNTEAFF. In DNA, the CDR3 is TGTGCCAGCTCACCACGAGGGGTGGGTAACACTGAAGCTTTCTTT.

The chain combines TRBV6-6 with TRBJ2-1; 10 bases fit TRBD2. The CDR3 is made up of 15 amino acids. With V trimmed by 2 bases and J by 6 bases, 4 bases remained unmatched. Germline CDR1 is MNHNY and CDR2 is SVGAGI (reference sequence). DNA for the CDR3: TGTGCCAGCAGTTACCGAGTAGCGGGAGGCAATGAGCAGTTCTTC. Protein: CASSYRVAGGNEQFF.

The J gene is TRBJ2-7, the V gene TRBV5-1; D tentatively reads TRBD1 or TRBD2 (6 bases each). The CDR3 has 17 residues. Germline V CDR1 and CDR2: SGHRS, YFSETQ. V lost 0 bases, J lost 0 bases, and 16 bases lay in between. The CDR3 nucleotides are TGCGCCAGCAGCTTGGGATTACCACGGGGGCCCTCCTACGAGCAGTACTTC. Translation gives CASSLGLPRGPSYEQYF.

The count of this clone is one. The J gene is TRBJ2-7, the V gene TRBV10-2; D may match TRBD1 or TRBD2 (5 bases each). V lost 10 bases and J lost 1, with 17 bases in between. CDR1 and CDR2 (germline): WSHSY, SAAADI. The CDR3 has 14 residues. CDR3 residues: CATYAGTPSYEQYF. The CDR3 DNA reads TGCGCCACATATGCCGGGACGCCTTCCTACGAGCAGTACTTC.

The chain carries TRBV6-6 and TRBJ2-4, with a possible D match to TRBD1 (6 bases). CDR1 is MNHNY, CDR2 SVGAGI, per germline (reference sequence). V was pared by 4 bases and J by 9 bases, with 19 bases between. There are 15 residues in the CDR3. CDR3 DNA sequence: TGTGCCAGCAGTTCCCCTCAGGACAGAAATGGCATTCAGTACTTC. This sequence encodes CASSSPQDRNGIQYF.